The 9 T cell receptor beta chains in this list originate from one sample, sequenced in a study of blood T cell repertoires in COVID-19. The data were produced by immunoSEQ multiplex PCR, yet TCRdb's version contains in-frame clones alone and is incomplete. This table holds approximately 180,000 clones, over 70% found once. The sequenced sample was peripheral blood. These receptors all come from a woman between 40 and 55 years old with COVID-19, enrolled during active disease.

This clone was recorded a few times. The rearrangement joins TRBV4-1 to TRBJ2-7; TRBD2 matches 10 bases. Germline loops: CDR1 MGHRA, CDR2 YSYEKL. The CDR3 length is 15 residues. The trim removed 4 bases at V and 2 bases at J, leaving 5 bases unmatched. In nucleotides, the CDR3 is TGCGCCAGCAGCCTGAGCGGGGGGGGAACCTACGAGCAGTACTTC. This sequence encodes CASSLSGGGTYEQYF.

CDR3 sequence: CASDTNSGNTIYF. DNA for the CDR3: TGTGCCAGCGACACCAACTCTGGAAACACCATATATTTT. The chain couples TRBV6-6 to TRBJ1-3; D remains ambiguous. CDR1 is MNHNY and CDR2 is SVGAGI in the germline V gene (reference sequence). CDR3 length: 13 residues. Trimming cost V 8 bases and J 0 bases, with 8 bases left between them.

The chain couples TRBV5-1 to TRBJ2-3, with TRBD2 identical over 8 bases. The CDR3 is 14 residues long. CDR1 SGHRS and CDR2 YFSETQ come from the germline V gene. Trimming cost V 6 bases and J 0 bases; bases outside gene matches: 3. The CDR3 sequence is CASIRLASTDTQYF. As DNA, the CDR3 is TGCGCCAGCATTCGACTAGCGAGCACAGATACGCAGTATTTT.

This clone was found once. This sequence joins TRBV27 and TRBJ2-3; 9 bases are shared with TRBD1. The germline gives CDR1 MNHEY, CDR2 SMNVEV (reference sequence). The CDR3 length is 15 residues. V lost 2 bases, J lost 3 bases, and 3 bases stayed unmatched. The DNA of the CDR3 is TGTGCCAGCAGTTTACGGGACAGGGTGACAGATACGCAGTATTTT. Its translation: CASSLRDRVTDTQYF.

The CDR3 sequence: CASSFGQENEKLFF. The CDR3 region has the DNA TGTGCCAGCAGCTTCGGACAGGAAAATGAAAAACTGTTTTTT. The chain combines TRBV5-4 with TRBJ1-4, with 7 bases fitting TRBD1. The CDR3 covers 14 residues. With V trimmed by 2 bases and J by 5 bases, 3 bases remained unmatched. Per the germline V gene, CDR1 is SGHNT and CDR2 is YYREEE (reference sequence).

This sequence joins TRBV14 and TRBJ2-5; 7 positions match TRBD2. CDR1 is SGHDN, CDR2 FVKESK, per germline. The CDR3 consists of 16 residues. Unmatched junction bases numbered 15, after V lost 6 bases and J lost 5 bases. CDR3 in amino acids: CASSPRRLAEGETQYF. DNA for the CDR3: TGTGCCAGCAGTCCCCGAAGACTAGCAGAGGGGGAGACCCAGTACTTC.

The chain joins TRBV12-3 or TRBV12-4 to TRBJ2-4; D not resolved. CDR3 size: 11 residues. The V and J ends lost 5 bases and 4 bases respectively, with 3 bases between them. The CDR3 region has the DNA TGTGCCAGCAGTGTAAAAAACATTCAGTACTTC. Its protein product is CASSVKNIQYF.

This clone was seen once. J is TRBJ2-5 and V is TRBV5-1, with D perhaps TRBD2 (6 bases). The CDR3 extends over 16 amino acids. CDR1 and CDR2 (germline): SGHRS, YFSETQ. V was pared by 0 bases and J by 3 bases, with 15 bases between. As DNA, the CDR3 is TGCGCCAGCAGCTTGGTCCCGATCGGAGGGGAAGAGACCCAGTACTTC. Translation gives CASSLVPIGGEETQYF.

The chain has TRBV9 and TRBJ2-2, with D tentatively TRBD2 (5 bases). The CDR3 consists of 17 residues. Germline V gives CDR1 SGDLS, CDR2 YYNGEE. V lost 0 bases and J lost 6, with 18 bases in between. CDR3 sequence reads: CASSVGGPGSWAGELFF. The DNA for the CDR3 is TGTGCCAGCAGCGTAGGAGGACCGGGGTCGTGGGCCGGGGAGCTGTTTTTT.